These T cell receptor beta chains were read from a single sample in a study of monozygotic twins with inflammatory bowel disease. With the 5' RACE reads reprocessed, TCRdb shows one record per CDR3 protein and no DNA. The sample is made up of around 400,000 distinct CDR3 sequences, and the top ten hold around 2.3% of it. Sequenced sample: blood. The receptor source for this set is a human donor with ulcerative colitis or Crohn's disease, or a healthy co-twin of an affected twin (not recorded which). CDR3s include the opening cysteine and the closing phenylalanine or tryptophan.

j_gene | v_gene | CDR3aa
TRBJ1-6 | TRBV6-5 | CASSSTTGSYNSPLHF
TRBJ2-6 | TRBV2 | CASSDRVSGANVLTF
TRBJ1-5 | TRBV20-1 | CSASAGGNQPQHF
TRBJ1-5 | TRBV5-7 | CASSFRQGRRNQPQHF
TRBJ1-1 | TRBV27 | CASSFLGTVREAFF
TRBJ2-5 | TRBV5-1 | CASSIGLAGQETQYF
TRBJ2-2 | TRBV28 | CASSFLTADTGELFF
TRBJ2-7 | TRBV5-6 | CASSLAVGEEQYF
TRBJ2-5 | TRBV5-5 | CASSLGSGIRQETQYF
TRBJ2-2 | TRBV9 | CASSAQGAGTGELFF
TRBJ1-3 | TRBV20-1 | CSASRDSGNTIYF
TRBJ2-1 | TRBV11-2 | CASSPTGLHNEQFF
TRBJ2-3 | TRBV5-1 | CASSSNGQNTQYF
TRBJ2-7 | TRBV18 | CASSRDGTYEQYF
TRBJ2-6 | TRBV3-1 | CASSQGRLGANVLTF
TRBJ1-6 | TRBV5-4 | CASRKDRVAPLHF
TRBJ2-5 | TRBV10-1 | CASSRDAETQYF
TRBJ1-2 | TRBV3-1 | CASSQLTGGTYGYTF
TRBJ2-2 | TRBV6-5 | CAMTYRDRGHLLQISNTGELFF
TRBJ2-1 | TRBV9 | CASSVATSGRIYNEQFF
TRBJ2-1 | TRBV29-1 | CSVPGTGNYNEQFF
TRBJ1-1 | TRBV30 | CAWSVKGPTEAFF
TRBJ2-5 | TRBV20-1 | CSATGITGSSRETQYF
TRBJ2-4 | TRBV20-1 | CSARDRTAKNIQYF
TRBJ1-5 | TRBV12-3/TRBV12-4 | CASSLSTGGYSNQPQHF
TRBJ2-7 | TRBV5-1 | CASSPLDRGIYEQYF
TRBJ1-2 | TRBV27 | CASSLSGHGNNYGYTF
TRBJ2-1 | TRBV6-1 | CASSLRGLADNEQFF
TRBJ2-1 | TRBV5-1 | CASSLRGDSYNEQFF
TRBJ1-1 | TRBV4-1 | CASSQDLKAEAFF
TRBJ1-5 | TRBV2 | CASSGGGAGNQPQHF